The 31 T cell receptor beta chains given below trace back to one sample, sequenced in a study of beta chain features in type 1 diabetes. Every bit of the isolated RNA underwent reverse transcription, so sequencing read expressed TCRB transcripts. This table comes from immunoSEQ multiplex PCR, and its TCRdb copy is limited to in-frame clones, with some not included. The sample consists of just over 450,000 clones, about 30% of them appearing once. The sequenced sample was naive CD4+ T cells from blood. The receptors were sampled from a man between 18 and 29 years old in good health.

This clone came up a few times. The genes are TRBV25-1 and TRBJ1-1; tentative D call: TRBD1 (5 bases). The CDR3 loop spans 15 amino acids. V lost 6 bases and J 4 bases, leaving 18 bases between the germline ends. CDR1 is MGHDK and CDR2 is SYGVNS in the germline V gene. CDR3 DNA sequence: TGTGCCAGCAGCGACCGGCAGGGATGGGCCACTGAAGCTTTCTTT. Amino acids: CASSDRQGWATEAFF.

A few counts support this clone. V usage is TRBV5-4 and J usage is TRBJ1-2; D gene unclear. Trimming pared 0 bases from V and 0 bases from J, leaving 6 bases between. The CDR3 spans 14 residues. Germline loops: CDR1 SGHNT, CDR2 YYREEE (reference sequence). The CDR3 DNA reads TGTGCCAGCAGCTTGGAAGGTCCTAACTATGGCTACACCTTC. It is translated as CASSLEGPNYGYTF. Full variable domain (missing parts from reference TRBV5-4 and TRBJ1-2): ETGVTQSPTHLIKTRGQQVTLRCSSQSGHNTVSWYQQALGQGPQFIFQYYREEENGRGNFPPRFSGLQFPNYSSELNVNALELDDSALYLCASSLEGPNYGYTFGSGTRLTVV.

This clone was counted only a few times. This chain uses TRBV27 with TRBJ2-5; TRBD1 agrees at 8 bases. V shed 5 bases, J shed 4 bases, and the junction held 9 bases outside the gene matches. The CDR3 is 15 amino acids. Per germline, CDR1 MNHEY and CDR2 SMNVEV (reference sequence). As DNA, the CDR3 is TGTGCCAGCAGTGCCCTAGACAGGGGCGGAGAGACCCAGTACTTC. Protein product: CASSALDRGGETQYF.

The rearrangement joins TRBV7-9 to TRBJ2-5; 9 bases align to TRBD2. The CDR3 runs 15 residues. The V segment lost 1 base and the J segment 7 bases; nucleotides outside the gene matches: 7. Germline V gene sequence: CDR1 SEHNR, CDR2 FQNEAQ (reference sequence). CDR3 region: CASSLGLAEAGTQYF. For the CDR3, the DNA is TGTGCCAGCAGCTTAGGACTAGCGGAGGCCGGGACCCAGTACTTC.

The rearrangement links TRBV7-2 to TRBJ1-2; 7 bases are a match to TRBD1. This CDR3 has 14 amino acids. Trimming took 5 bases from V and 4 from J; bases not matched to a gene: 7. Looked up from germline, CDR1 is SGHTA and CDR2 is FQGNSA. This chain's CDR3 is CASSPQTGSYGYTF. CDR3 nucleotide sequence: TGTGCCAGCAGCCCCCAGACAGGGTCCTATGGCTACACCTTC.

The chain links TRBV11-2 to TRBJ2-5; D unclear. The germline gives CDR1 SGHAT, CDR2 FQNNGV. V gave up 2 bases and J gave up 5 bases, with 6 bases separating them. The CDR3 is made up of 12 amino acids. The CDR3 protein is CASSLQLETQYF. CDR3 sequence (DNA): TGTGCCAGCAGCTTACAGCTGGAGACCCAGTACTTC.

The sample holds a few counts of this clone. This chain joins TRBV30 and TRBJ1-3, with D perhaps matching TRBD1 (5 bases). Germline V gene data show CDR1 as GTSNPN and CDR2 as SVGIG (reference sequence). The CDR3 covers 14 residues. V gave up 2 bases and J gave up 0 bases, with 8 bases separating them. The CDR3 sequence is CAWSRDYSGNTIYF. The CDR3, as DNA: TGTGCCTGGAGTAGGGACTACTCTGGAAACACCATATATTTT.

The rearrangement links TRBV2 to TRBJ2-1; no definite D call. In germline, CDR1 is SNHLY, CDR2 FYNNEI. Trimming left V 7 bases short and J 0 bases short, with 10 bases between. This CDR3 is built from 14 residues. CDR3 residues: CASKVSLSYNEQFF. The CDR3 nucleotides read TGTGCCAGCAAGGTCAGCCTCTCCTACAATGAGCAGTTCTTC.

Only a few counts were recorded for this clone. V usage is TRBV7-2 and J usage is TRBJ1-5; 7 nucleotides match TRBD1. This CDR3 contains 18 residues. CDR1 and CDR2 (germline): SGHTA, FQGNSA. Germline trimming cut 5 bases from V and 0 bases from J; bases unmatched to any gene: 13. The CDR3 DNA reads TGTGCCAGCAGCCCTCGGACAGGTGGAGTCAATAGCAATCAGCCCCAGCATTTT. This encodes CASSPRTGGVNSNQPQHF.

V gene TRBV29-1 combines with J gene TRBJ2-3, with 8 bases aligning to TRBD1. The CDR3 runs 12 residues. Per the germline V gene, CDR1 is SQVTM and CDR2 is ANQGSEA. The V segment lost 7 bases and the J segment 3 bases; nucleotides outside the gene matches: 3. The CDR3 reads CSGTGGTDTQYF. In nucleotides, the CDR3 is TGCAGCGGCACAGGGGGAACAGATACGCAGTATTTT.

This chain uses TRBV7-9 with TRBJ1-2; perhaps TRBD1 as D (5 bases). The CDR3 consists of 15 residues. Trimming stripped 0 bases from V and 7 bases from J, with 15 bases between. Germline CDR1 and CDR2: SEHNR and FQNEAQ (reference sequence). The CDR3 DNA is TGTGCCAGCAGCTTAGCCCCGGGGGGGAAAGGTGGCTACACCTTC. Protein: CASSLAPGGKGGYTF.

This chain uses TRBV9 with TRBJ2-7, with 9 nucleotides matching TRBD1. This CDR3 is 15 amino acids long. Germline-derived CDR1 and CDR2 are SGDLS and YYNGEE. Unmatched junction bases numbered 6, after V lost 0 bases and J lost 5 bases. CDR3 protein: CASSVETGGVNEQYF. The CDR3 nucleotides read TGTGCCAGCAGCGTAGAAACAGGGGGCGTCAACGAGCAGTACTTC.

As regards this clone: The junction differs from germline at one of its ends, possibly a read error. This chain joins TRBV7-9 and TRBJ2-7, with 13 bases lining up with TRBD2. Germline V gene sequence: CDR1 SEHNR, CDR2 FQNEAQ (reference sequence). The CDR3 is made up of 15 amino acids. In DNA form, the CDR3 reads TGTGCCGGCAGCCCGGGACTAGCGGGGCCTCGGGAGCAGTACTTC. This sequence encodes CAGSPGLAGPREQYF.

This clone was picked up a small number of times. The chain is built from TRBV11-2 and TRBJ2-3; the D is unclear. CDR3 length: 11 amino acids. Germline CDR1 reads SGHAT; CDR2 reads FQNNGV. The V gene lost 5 bases and the J gene lost 7 bases, with 7 bases spanning the gap. The CDR3 sequence: CASSLVYTQYF. CDR3 coding DNA: TGTGCCAGCAGCCTCGTCTATACGCAGTATTTT.

This clone was counted between two and nine times. The J gene is TRBJ2-3, the V gene TRBV9; D call uncertain. The germline CDR1 and CDR2 sequences are SGDLS and YYNGEE. This CDR3 comprises 13 residues. V lost 4 bases and J lost 6, with 12 bases in between. This CDR3 is CASSFDPPDTQYF. CDR3 sequence (DNA): TGTGCCAGCAGCTTCGACCCGCCGGATACGCAGTATTTT.

This clone was observed a handful of times. The chain combines TRBV7-6 with TRBJ2-7, with 8 bases fitting TRBD1. The J segment lost 5 bases and the V segment lost 6 bases, leaving 3 bases of the junction unmatched. The CDR3 runs to 12 residues. CDR1 and CDR2 from the germline V gene are SGHVS and FNYEAQ. The DNA for the CDR3 is TGTGCCAGCAGTGCGGACAGGGACGAGCAGTACTTC. The encoded protein is CASSADRDEQYF.

A few counts support this clone. V and J are TRBV7-2 and TRBJ2-1, with a tentative D call TRBD2 (6 bases). Germline CDR1 SGHTA, CDR2 FQGNSA. Trimming removed 2 bases at V and 8 bases at J, with 16 bases between. There are 15 residues in the CDR3. CDR3 DNA sequence: TGTGCCAGCAGCTTACTCTCCGGGAGAAACGATGAGCAGTTCTTC. As protein: CASSLLSGRNDEQFF.

This chain links TRBV5-6 with TRBJ2-6; D gene unclear. Trimming cost V 1 base and J 1 base, with 3 bases left between them. Germline V gives CDR1 SGHDT, CDR2 YYEEEE. CDR3 length: 14 residues. CDR3 protein: CASSLYSGANVLTF. The CDR3 nucleotides are TGTGCCAGCAGCTTGTATTCTGGGGCCAACGTCCTGACTTTC. The variable domain in full, with the rest retrieved from reference TRBV5-6 and TRBJ2-6, is DAGVTQSPTHLIKTRGQQVTLRCSPKSGHDTVSWYQQALGQGPQFIFQYYEEEERQRGNFPDRFSGHQFPNYSSELNVNALLLGDSALYLCASSLYSGANVLTFGAGSRLTVL.

V and J are TRBV29-1 and TRBJ2-3; D not certain. This CDR3 region has 12 residues. V gave up 4 bases and J gave up 6 bases, with 11 bases separating them. Germline assignment: CDR1 SQVTM and CDR2 ANQGSEA. CDR3 in amino acids: CSVADGSDTQYF. Written as DNA, the CDR3 is TGCAGCGTTGCAGACGGCAGCGATACGCAGTATTTT.

The chain carries TRBV28 and TRBJ2-3, with D possibly matching TRBD1 (6 bases). Germline V CDR1 and CDR2: MDHEN, SYDVKM. The CDR3 has 14 residues. Trimming removed 6 bases from V and 1 base from J, with 11 bases in between. Written as DNA, the CDR3 is TGTGCCAGCAGGTTGTCAGGGGGCACAGATACGCAGTATTTT. Translation gives CASRLSGGTDTQYF.

The chain employs TRBV4-1 and TRBJ1-2; D unclear. The CDR3 consists of 14 residues. Germline assignment: CDR1 MGHRA and CDR2 YSYEKL. Trimming stripped 0 bases from V and 3 bases from J, with 8 bases between. The CDR3, as DNA: TGCGCCAGCAGCCAAGATTTAAAGTACTATGGCTACACCTTC. Protein: CASSQDLKYYGYTF.

This clone has more than one count but fewer than ten. The J gene is TRBJ1-5, the V gene TRBV7-2; 7 bases match TRBD1. This CDR3 contains 14 residues. Germline V CDR1 and CDR2: SGHTA, FQGNSA. The ends lost 6 bases at V and 2 bases at J; junction bases unmatched: 4. The CDR3 coding sequence is TGTGCCAGCAGTTCTGACAGGGGCAATCAGCCCCAGCATTTT. Protein product: CASSSDRGNQPQHF.

The chain links TRBV20-1 to TRBJ1-2; D ambiguous. V shed 8 bases and J shed 4 bases, with 11 bases lying between them. The CDR3 extends over 11 amino acids. Germline values: CDR1 DFQATT, CDR2 SNEGSKA (reference sequence). The CDR3 loop reads CSPLRPYGYTF. The CDR3 nucleotides are TGCAGTCCCTTGAGGCCCTATGGCTACACCTTC.

The rearrangement uses TRBV28 and TRBJ2-4; D may correspond to TRBD1 or TRBD2 (8 bases each). V was trimmed by 4 bases and J by 7 bases, leaving 20 bases between them. Germline-derived CDR1 and CDR2 are MDHEN and SYDVKM. The CDR3 loop spans 16 amino acids. The CDR3 loop is CASSYLGLDRGNIQYF. The CDR3 DNA follows: TGTGCCAGCAGTTACCTGGGACTAGACAGGGGCAACATTCAGTACTTC.

In its sample, this clone was seen once. The rearrangement joins TRBV4-3 to TRBJ2-3; D not resolved. V dropped 1 base and J dropped 3 bases, with 8 bases sitting between them. Germline V gives CDR1 LGHNA, CDR2 YSLEER. CDR3 length: 14 amino acids. Written as DNA, the CDR3 is TGCGCCAGCAGCCAAGTTGGTAGAACAGATACGCAGTATTTT. It is translated as CASSQVGRTDTQYF.

The chain couples TRBV29-1 to TRBJ2-1; 8 bases map to TRBD2. J was trimmed by 3 bases and V by 5 bases; bases with no gene match: 6. The CDR3 runs 14 residues. Germline CDR1 and CDR2: SQVTM and ANQGSEA. The CDR3 coding sequence is TGCAGCGTTTCCAGCGGGAGTTTCTACAATGAGCAGTTCTTC. This gives the protein CSVSSGSFYNEQFF.

This clone was observed a handful of times. The chain combines TRBV4-1 with TRBJ2-3; tentative D call: TRBD2 (6 bases). CDR3 length: 15 residues. Germline CDR1 and CDR2: MGHRA and YSYEKL. The germline V and J ends were trimmed by 0 bases and 6 bases, with 13 bases remaining between them. The DNA of the CDR3 is TGCGCCAGCAGCCAAGAGGGACTCCCGACGGATACGCAGTATTTT. As protein: CASSQEGLPTDTQYF.

V gene TRBV5-1 combines with J gene TRBJ2-6; D call uncertain. CDR3 length: 16 amino acids. Germline V gene data show CDR1 as SGHRS and CDR2 as YFSETQ. V was cut by 4 bases and J by 0 bases, with 11 bases left in between. The CDR3 protein is CASSPDPSSGANVLTF. The CDR3 DNA follows: TGCGCCAGCAGCCCGGACCCCAGCTCTGGGGCCAACGTCCTGACTTTC.

This clone was picked up a small number of times. The V and J genes are TRBV7-9 and TRBJ2-3; D perhaps matches TRBD2 (5 bases). The CDR3 is made up of 14 amino acids. The V and J ends lost 4 bases and 10 bases respectively, with 18 bases between them. Germline V gene data show CDR1 as SEHNR and CDR2 as FQNEAQ (reference sequence). The CDR3 reads CASSSVIGTEAQYF. The CDR3 nucleotides read TGTGCCAGCAGCTCAGTAATAGGAACGGAGGCGCAGTATTTT.

V usage is TRBV5-4 and J usage is TRBJ2-1; 8 nucleotides match TRBD1. The CDR3 is made up of 16 amino acids. J was trimmed by 5 bases and V by 0 bases; bases with no gene match: 7. Germline CDR1 reads SGHNT; CDR2 reads YYREEE (reference sequence). The CDR3 region has the DNA TGTGCCAGCAGCTTGGACGGGGACAGGAGTAACAATGAGCAGTTCTTC. This sequence encodes CASSLDGDRSNNEQFF.

The chain combines TRBV7-9 with TRBJ2-7; 12 nucleotides line up with TRBD1. The CDR3 spans 15 residues. Per the germline V gene, CDR1 is SEHNR and CDR2 is FQNEAQ (reference sequence). J lost 5 bases, V lost 3 bases, and 5 bases had no gene match. CDR3 DNA: TGTGCCAGCAGCTTCGGGGACAGGGGGCACGACGAGCAGTACTTC. Translated: CASSFGDRGHDEQYF. Full variable domain (outside the CDR3, taken from reference TRBV7-9 and TRBJ2-7): DTGVSQNPRHKITKRGQNVTFRCDPISEHNRLYWYRQTLGQGPEFLTYFQNEAQLEKSRLLSDRFSAERPKGSFSTLEIQRTEQGDSAMYLCASSFGDRGHDEQYFGPGTRLTVT.